The clone carrying this T cell receptor beta chain was found a few times. Its matching antigen is unknown. Primers for the PCR totalled 60 Vbeta and 13 Jbeta. Method: immunoSEQ multiplex PCR; TCRdb's copy keeps in-frame clones and lacks some. The sample holds some 170,000 clones; 77% are singletons and the top ten take 1.5% to 2%. This sample is part of a study of cytomegalovirus exposure and HLA in healthy donors. Study-level information: Samples from HLA-typed donors yielded about 86 million unique TCRs in an early data release.

Overall study results and limits: With further analysis later on, most CMV-associated TCR beta chains appeared HLA-restricted. Several of the most significant clusters were apparently associated with common viral pathogens in a later analysis.

The CDR3 totals 16 residues. V lost 5 bases and J 6 bases, leaving 22 bases between the germline ends. CDR1 and CDR2 from the germline V gene are SEHNR and FQNEAQ (reference sequence). The receptor was derived from a woman aged 30 to 39 in good health and CMV-seronegative. Material: PBMCs. The J gene is TRBJ1-2, the V gene TRBV7-9; TRBD1 might be the D (5 bases). Here the CDR3 DNA reads TGTGCCAGCAGCCTAAGGACAACTCTCCGTATCGATGGCTACACCTTC. Translated, it gives CASSLRTTLRIDGYTF. Full variable domain (outside the CDR3, taken from reference TRBV7-9 and TRBJ1-2): DTGVSQNPRHKITKRGQNVTFRCDPISEHNRLYWYRQTLGQGPEFLTYFQNEAQLEKSRLLSDRFSAERPKGSFSTLEIQRTEQGDSAMYLCASSLRTTLRIDGYTFGSGTRLTVV.